This TCR beta chain was obtained from a study of PD-1 blockade in classical Hodgkin lymphoma. Sequencing was performed with immunoSEQ multiplex PCR; in TCRdb, only in-frame clones are kept and a portion is missing. The table has 45,000 or so clones, roughly 86% seen once. Trimming shortened V by 6 bases and J by 2 bases, and 10 bases separated the two germline ends. The germline V gene encodes CDR1 ENHRY and CDR2 SYGVKD. The CDR3 runs 13 residues. Each of the patients experienced relapse following autologous stem cell transplantation, and their brentuximab vedotin exposure differed. The receptor was isolated from a human donor with classical Hodgkin lymphoma. Material: peripheral blood mononuclear cells (PBMCs), obtained at baseline. This chain joins TRBV10-3 and TRBJ2-5; D call uncertain. The CDR3 region is CAIRGQDQETQYF. The CDR3 DNA follows: TGTGCCATCAGGGGCCAGGATCAAGAGACCCAGTACTTC.